One sample yielded the 21 T cell receptor beta chains listed below, sequenced in a study of blood T cell repertoires in COVID-19 (dated by TCRdb to about 2020). Libraries came from the immunoSEQ multiplex PCR assay. The clones in this table, taken by TCRdb from immuneACCESS, are in-frame only. Not every clone is retained; where verified, under half of the shortfall comes from an unresolved V gene, and the cause of the rest is unknown. The table for this sample lists 200,000 or so clones; roughly 80% of them were counted only once. 6% to 7% of the sample belongs to the ten largest clones. The sequenced material came from peripheral blood. The receptors originated from a woman aged 40 to 50 with acute or convalescent COVID-19.

The chain couples TRBV28 to TRBJ2-7, with 12 bases aligning to TRBD2. Germline loops: CDR1 MDHEN, CDR2 SYDVKM. The ends lost 5 bases at V and 4 bases at J; junction bases unmatched: 6. This CDR3 has 15 residues. The CDR3 DNA reads as TGTGCCAGCAGTCCTACTAGCGGGGGGAGGTACGAGCAGTACTTC. It specifies CASSPTSGGRYEQYF.

This chain joins TRBV7-9 and TRBJ2-3; D may be TRBD2 (6 bases). The CDR3 runs 17 residues. Germline-derived CDR1 and CDR2 are SEHNR and FQNEAQ (reference sequence). V was trimmed by 1 base and J by 2 bases, leaving 16 bases between them. The DNA of the CDR3 is TGTGCCAGCAGCTTAGGCTCGGAGGGGCGCCACACAGATACGCAGTATTTT. This sequence encodes CASSLGSEGRHTDTQYF.

The chain recombines TRBV11-2 with TRBJ2-5, with no clear D. Germline loops: CDR1 SGHAT, CDR2 FQNNGV. The germline V and J ends were trimmed by 2 bases and 4 bases, with 14 bases remaining between them. The CDR3 is 15 residues long. Here the CDR3 reads CASSLSVQERETQYF. CDR3 nucleotides: TGTGCCAGCAGCTTATCCGTTCAGGAACGAGAGACCCAGTACTTC. The full variable domain, its missing parts supplied by reference TRBV11-2 and TRBJ2-5, is EAGVAQSPRYKIIEKRQSVAFWCNPISGHATLYWYQQILGQGPKLLIQFQNNGVVDDSQLPKDRFSAERLKGVDSTLKIQPAKLEDSAVYLCASSLSVQERETQYFGPGTRLLVL.

This chain connects TRBV5-1 to TRBJ2-7; TRBD1 aligns across 7 bases. There are 15 residues in the CDR3. In germline, CDR1 is SGHRS, CDR2 YFSETQ. V was pared by 0 bases and J by 4 bases, with 7 bases of the junction left unmatched. Here the CDR3 reads CASSLAAGTEYEQYF. CDR3 in DNA: TGCGCCAGCAGCTTGGCCGCAGGGACAGAGTACGAGCAGTACTTC.

V and J are TRBV6-5 and TRBJ1-2, with D possibly being TRBD1 (6 bases). The CDR3 is 14 residues long. Trimming shortened V by 7 bases and J by 7 bases, and 19 bases separated the two germline ends. CDR1 is MNHEY and CDR2 is SVGAGI in the germline V gene. The CDR3, as DNA: TGTGCCAGCACCTCTGTCGGGGGGGCAGTTGGCTACACCTTC. Translation: CASTSVGGAVGYTF.

This chain links TRBV28 with TRBJ2-1, with D perhaps TRBD2 (7 bases). CDR3 length equals 14 residues. With 10 bases removed from V and 5 bases from J, the gap between germline ends came to 18 bases. From germline, CDR1 is MDHEN and CDR2 SYDVKM. The CDR3 loop is CATVAAGADNEQFF. The CDR3 DNA follows: TGTGCCACCGTCGCTGCGGGGGCCGACAATGAGCAGTTCTTC.

The gene calls are TRBV9 and TRBJ2-7; TRBD1 is a possible D gene (6 bases). Trimming shortened V by 4 bases and J by 0 bases, and 17 bases separated the two germline ends. There are 16 residues in the CDR3. Per the germline V gene, CDR1 is SGDLS and CDR2 is YYNGEE. DNA for the CDR3: TGTGCCAGCAGCTCAGGGACACCACTTAACTCCTACGAGCAGTACTTC. Amino acid sequence: CASSSGTPLNSYEQYF.

The chain uses TRBV18 and TRBJ1-2, with TRBD1 matching 10 bases. With V trimmed by 0 bases and J by 8 bases, 6 bases remained unmatched. CDR3 length equals 15 residues. Looked up from germline, CDR1 is KGHSH and CDR2 is LQKENI. CDR3 sequence: CASSPPGQGLIGYTF. As DNA, the CDR3 is TGTGCCAGCTCACCACCGGGACAGGGGTTGATCGGCTACACCTTC.

V is TRBV7-2 and J is TRBJ1-2; possibly TRBD1 for D (5 bases). The V end lost 1 base, the J end lost 6 bases, and 9 bases lay between the germline ends. The germline CDR1 and CDR2 sequences are SGHTA and FQGNSA. The CDR3 has 13 amino acids. The CDR3: CASSLGGGDGYTF. CDR3 DNA: TGTGCCAGCAGCTTAGGGGGCGGGGATGGCTACACCTTC.

This sequence joins TRBV10-3 and TRBJ2-1; 7 bases fit TRBD2. CDR3 length equals 20 residues. Per the germline V gene, CDR1 is ENHRY and CDR2 is SYGVKD. V gave up 2 bases and J gave up 7 bases; unmatched junction bases: 23. This chain's CDR3 is CAISEPRTPERGRIKNEQFF. CDR3 nucleotides: TGTGCCATCAGTGAGCCCAGGACCCCGGAGCGGGGAAGGATTAAAAATGAGCAGTTCTTC.

The genes are TRBV6-5 and TRBJ1-2; TRBD1 is a possible D gene (5 bases). V was pared by 0 bases and J by 6 bases, with 17 bases between. Germline CDR1 and CDR2: MNHEY and SVGAGI. This CDR3 has 16 amino acids. The CDR3 loop is CASSYSTGGGGDGYTF. For the CDR3, the DNA is TGTGCCAGCAGTTACTCGACGGGTGGCGGGGGGGATGGCTACACCTTC.

The CDR3 protein is CASSQVGRDLSNEQFF. CDR3 nucleotide sequence: TGCGCCAGCAGCCAAGTAGGGAGAGACCTCTCCAATGAGCAGTTCTTC. The V gene is TRBV4-1, the J gene TRBJ2-1; tentatively, D is TRBD2 (5 bases). Germline CDR1 MGHRA, CDR2 YSYEKL. The CDR3 has 16 residues. Trimming took 1 base from V and 6 from J, leaving 16 bases between them.

This chain links TRBV12-3 or TRBV12-4 with TRBJ1-2, with 9 bases aligning to TRBD1. The CDR3 has 13 residues. Trimming took 4 bases from V and 3 from J; bases not matched to a gene: 0. CDR3 nucleotides: TGTGCCAGCAGTTGGACAGGGGACTATGGCTACACCTTC. Residues: CASSWTGDYGYTF.

This chain uses TRBV6-2 or TRBV6-3 with TRBJ1-2, with TRBD1 as a possible D gene (6 bases). The CDR3 is 15 residues long. In germline, CDR1 is MNHEY, CDR2 SVGEGT. V dropped 2 bases and J dropped 5 bases, with 15 bases sitting between them. In DNA form, the CDR3 reads TGTGCCAGCAGTTACACAAAAGGACAGACGTATGGCTACACCTTC. Translation: CASSYTKGQTYGYTF.

The V gene is TRBV5-6, the J gene TRBJ2-1; D possibly corresponds to TRBD1 (6 bases). Germline values: CDR1 SGHDT, CDR2 YYEEEE. Between the trimmed V and J ends, which lost 3 bases and 8 bases, there was a span of 12 bases. The CDR3 sequence is 13 residues long. The CDR3 DNA sequence: TGTGCCAGCAGCTCTACAGGGTTCTATGAGCAGTTCTTC. As protein: CASSSTGFYEQFF.

The chain carries TRBV11-2 and TRBJ2-7, with D possibly matching TRBD1 (6 bases). This CDR3 contains 18 residues. V was shortened by 3 bases and J by 2 bases, with 23 bases between the two germline ends. Germline values: CDR1 SGHAT, CDR2 FQNNGV. The CDR3: CASSLILQGYLRAYEQYF. The DNA for the CDR3 is TGTGCCAGCAGCTTGATACTACAGGGATACCTAAGGGCCTACGAGCAGTACTTC. The variable domain in full, with the rest retrieved from reference TRBV11-2 and TRBJ2-7, is EAGVAQSPRYKIIEKRQSVAFWCNPISGHATLYWYQQILGQGPKLLIQFQNNGVVDDSQLPKDRFSAERLKGVDSTLKIQPAKLEDSAVYLCASSLILQGYLRAYEQYFGPGTRLTVT.

This chain connects TRBV13 to TRBJ2-1, with 10 bases fitting TRBD2. Per the germline V gene, CDR1 is PRHDT and CDR2 is FYEKMQ (reference sequence). The length of the CDR3 is 16 residues. The V gene end was trimmed by 3 bases and the J gene end by 4 bases; junction bases not matched to a gene: 6. In DNA form, the CDR3 reads TGTGCCAGCAGCTTTTTTGGTAGCGGGGGGTACAATGAGCAGTTCTTC. Amino acid sequence: CASSFFGSGGYNEQFF.

This rearrangement joins TRBV27 to TRBJ1-6, with D unclear. The V end was cut by 5 bases, the J end by 9 bases, with 17 bases between. This CDR3 comprises 15 residues. CDR1 and CDR2 from the germline V gene are MNHEY and SMNVEV (reference sequence). This chain's CDR3 is CASSPGGSGGSPLHF. The CDR3, as DNA: TGTGCCAGCAGTCCTGGTGGGTCGGGTGGTTCACCCCTCCACTTT.

To note about this clone: At one of its ends the junction is not consistent with the germline gene, which may arise from a read error. The genes are TRBV7-7 and TRBJ2-5; TRBD1 agrees at 7 bases. The CDR3 covers 17 residues. Germline lookup yields CDR1 SSHAT and CDR2 FNYEAQ (reference sequence). The CDR3 loop reads CASSFRDRGAAGETQYF. As DNA, the CDR3 is TGTGCTAGCAGCTTCCGGGACAGAGGGGCGGCAGGAGAGACCCAGTACTTC.

The rearrangement joins TRBV5-1 to TRBJ1-1; 11 nucleotides align to TRBD1. The germline CDR1 and CDR2 sequences are SGHRS and YFSETQ. This CDR3 is built from 16 residues. V lost 4 bases, J lost 5 bases, and 10 bases stayed unmatched. The CDR3 is CASSDRDRGKETEAFF. The CDR3 region has the DNA TGCGCCAGCAGCGACCGGGACAGGGGGAAGGAGACTGAAGCTTTCTTT.

The chain carries TRBV5-5 and TRBJ1-2; no firm D call. V shed 5 bases and J shed 1 base, with 9 bases lying between them. The V gene's germline CDR1 is SGHKS and CDR2 YYEKEE (reference sequence). The CDR3 is 13 amino acids. In nucleotides, the CDR3 is TGTGCCAGCAGTCCCACAGTTAACTATGGCTACACCTTC. Translation gives CASSPTVNYGYTF.